One T cell receptor beta chain is described in this entry. Its target antigen remains unknown. Per-nucleotide qualities are absent, and no much larger clonotype sits a single base away. In the prospective study, participants were roughly 18 to 89 years old, resided in 24 geographic areas of the United States, and were enrolled through a virtual design. To assign participants to cohorts, the prospective study relied on clinical history that participants themselves reported in a screening survey and a study questionnaire. ImmuneRACE Cohort 3 recovered participants were defined by two consecutive negative NP/OP PCR tests, healthcare professional clearance, or symptom resolution. In the prospective study, whole blood, serum and a nasopharyngeal or oropharyngeal swab were collected from each participant by mobile phlebotomists. Over a roughly 2-month period, participants in the prospective study had the option of providing additional blood draws and questionnaires. Before DNA extraction, prospective study blood samples were shipped either frozen or at room temperature.

These data come from a study of blood T cell repertoires in COVID-19 (dated by TCRdb to about 2020). Regarding the complete study: Samples from collaborators originated in the United States, Italy and Spain and spanned both the acute and convalescent phases of COVID-19. The prospective study material was composed of cDNA or gDNA derived from T cells, B-cell-depleted T cells, or PBMCs. Subjects who had been exposed to COVID-19, were actively infected with it, or had recovered from it provided the deeply sampled blood TCRbeta repertoires that made up the dataset. The repertoires were released in a freely available public database meant as a resource for research on the immune response to SARS-CoV-2. Samples came from the ongoing ImmuneRACE study (first 160 participants) plus 1,254 subjects from 6 global collaborators. Nearly every sample came with metadata listing a de-identified subject ID, COVID-19 status, age in years and sex. Where available, HLA class I and class II types were obtained from metadata supplied by the sample provider rather than from assay-based typing.

The immunoSEQ Assay, a bias-controlled multiplex PCR, was used to amplify TCRbeta CDR3 regions from genomic DNA. The study's processing was this. The number of nucleated cells in each sample was estimated by amplification of reference gene primers within the assay. To quantify the absolute abundance of each unique TCRbeta CDR3 rearrangement, sequence reads were collapsed and filtered. For each sample, productive Simpson clonality was calculated as the square root of Simpson's diversity index over productive rearrangements. Entries here come from immuneACCESS through TCRdb and include only in-frame sequences with V and J called. Some clones fail to appear in such tables; in the studies checked, an unresolved V gene covers under half of the shortfall, and the cause of the remainder is unknown. D and trimming were read from the DNA, whereas the V and J calls and clone size are those reported in that table. The sample profile shows around 180,000 clones; about 83% of them were found once. More than 7.5% of the sample belongs to the ten largest clones.

Overall study outcomes, separate from this receptor: The quantity of clinical and demographic metadata differed by source and by participant and was supplied without curation.

From a lookup of the germline V gene, CDR1 and CDR2 are MDHEN and SYDVKM. From the cysteine through the phenylalanine, the CDR3 covers 14 amino acids. The sequence is cut down to CDR3 DNA, 42 bases in frame from base 1. V is shortened by 10 bases, J by 6 bases, and the region joining them spans 19 bases. The sequence came from a woman aged 30 to 39 who had recovered from COVID-19. What was sequenced was PBMCs or T cells enriched from blood (not recorded which). Rearrangement joined TRBV28 to TRBJ2-1; perhaps TRBD2 is the D gene, with 6 bases matching. The CDR3 protein is CAIRAAGLGNEQFF. The DNA is TGTGCCATTAGGGCCGCGGGATTGGGCAATGAGCAGTTCTTC. Outside the CDR3, residues come from the reference TRBV28 and TRBJ2-1 proteins, so the full variable domain is: DVKVTQSSRYLVKRTGEKVFLECVQDMDHENMFWYRQDPGLGLRLIYFSYDVKMKEKGDIPEGYSVSREKKERFSLILESASTNQTSMYLCAIRAAGLGNEQFFGPGTRLTVL.